These 10 T cell receptor beta chains share one sample of origin, sequenced in a study of T cell responses to AZD1222 COVID-19 vaccine. The data were produced by immunoSEQ multiplex PCR, yet TCRdb's version contains in-frame clones alone and is incomplete. Of 130,000 to 150,000 clones in the sample, more than 85% were seen once. Sample: peripheral blood, taken on day 0 of AZD1222 vaccination. Source of these receptors: an adult in good health.

This clone was observed a single time. J is TRBJ2-4 and V is TRBV11-3, with D tentatively TRBD1 or TRBD2 (5 bases each). This CDR3 comprises 13 residues. Trimming stripped 7 bases from V and 1 base from J, with 8 bases between. Germline CDR1 reads SGHNT; CDR2 reads YENEEA. CDR3 sequence reads: CASTEGAKNIQYF. In nucleotides, the CDR3 is TGTGCCAGCACCGAGGGGGCCAAAAACATTCAGTACTTC.

The J gene is TRBJ2-1, the V gene TRBV7-2, with D maybe TRBD1 (6 bases). Germline CDR1 and CDR2: SGHTA and FQGNSA. This CDR3 region has 13 residues. The germline V and J ends were trimmed by 1 base and 14 bases, with 15 bases remaining between them. In DNA, the CDR3 is TGTGCCAGCAGCTTAGGGGGGCAGGATAGGGAGTTCTTC. Residues: CASSLGGQDREFF.

CDR3 nucleotide sequence: TGTGCCAGCAGCCGAGCTAGCGGGGGGGCAGGATGGAACACAGATACGCAGTATTTT. This encodes CASSRASGGAGWNTDTQYF. The chain joins TRBV6-6 to TRBJ2-3, with 12 bases lining up with TRBD2. Trimming cost V 6 bases and J 2 bases; bases outside gene matches: 15. This CDR3 spans 19 amino acids. The germline V gene has CDR1 MNHNY and CDR2 SVGAGI (reference sequence).

The J gene is TRBJ2-1, the V gene TRBV6-4, with 14 bases identical to TRBD2. J gave up 6 bases and V 1 base, and 8 bases lay outside the gene matches. The germline V gene encodes CDR1 MRHNA and CDR2 SNTAGT. This CDR3 comprises 18 residues. CDR3 region: CASSDYPTSGGAGNEQFF. CDR3 DNA sequence: TGTGCCAGCAGTGACTATCCGACTAGCGGGGGGGCCGGCAATGAGCAGTTCTTC.

V and J are TRBV15 and TRBJ1-1; D uncertain. The CDR3 consists of 15 residues. V shed 0 bases and J shed 6 bases, with 14 bases lying between them. In germline, CDR1 is LNHNV, CDR2 YYDKDF (reference sequence). The CDR3 sequence: CATSRDNLGSAEAFF. The CDR3 DNA sequence: TGTGCCACCAGCAGAGATAATTTGGGTTCTGCTGAAGCTTTCTTT.

In this sample, this clone turned up a few times. CDR3 sequence reads: CASSLANTEAFF. CDR3 DNA sequence: TGCGCCAGCAGCTTGGCGAACACTGAAGCTTTCTTT. V and J are TRBV5-1 and TRBJ1-1; D is ambiguous. Trimming pared 0 bases from V and 1 base from J, leaving 1 base between. The CDR3 extends over 12 amino acids. Looked up from germline, CDR1 is SGHRS and CDR2 is YFSETQ.

This clone was picked up a small number of times. V is TRBV7-9 and J is TRBJ2-7; D remains unclear. Trimming took 1 base from V and 5 from J, leaving 9 bases between them. The CDR3 runs 13 residues. Germline V gene data show CDR1 as SEHNR and CDR2 as FQNEAQ (reference sequence). The CDR3 DNA reads as TGTGCCAGCAGCTTAGGTCGAATGGACGAGCAGTACTTC. It translates to CASSLGRMDEQYF. Drawing the rest from reference TRBV7-9 and TRBJ2-7, the complete variable domain is DTGVSQNPRHKITKRGQNVTFRCDPISEHNRLYWYRQTLGQGPEFLTYFQNEAQLEKSRLLSDRFSAERPKGSFSTLEIQRTEQGDSAMYLCASSLGRMDEQYFGPGTRLTVT.

The chain uses TRBV4-1 and TRBJ2-7; D possibly matches TRBD1 or TRBD2 (6 bases each). The length of the CDR3 is 15 residues. In germline, CDR1 is MGHRA, CDR2 YSYEKL. Trimming cost V 4 bases and J 3 bases, with 16 bases left between them. As DNA, the CDR3 is TGCGCCAGCAGCCGTGGGGGGCAGGATTTCTACGAGCAGTACTTC. This translates into CASSRGGQDFYEQYF.

This chain uses TRBV28 with TRBJ1-4; TRBD1 matches 9 bases. The CDR3 has 12 amino acids. Germline-derived CDR1 and CDR2 are MDHEN and SYDVKM. Unmatched junction bases numbered 3, after V lost 8 bases and J lost 8 bases. CDR3 amino acids: CASGDRAEKLFF. The CDR3, as DNA: TGTGCCAGCGGGGACAGGGCGGAAAAACTGTTTTTT.

The CDR3 sequence is CASSQVDTTPAFF. The CDR3 DNA follows: TGTGCCAGCTCACAGGTGGACACCACCCCAGCTTTCTTT. The chain employs TRBV18 and TRBJ1-1; possibly TRBD1 for D (5 bases). V was cut by 4 bases and J by 10 bases, with 16 bases left in between. CDR1 KGHSH and CDR2 LQKENI come from the germline V gene. This CDR3 spans 13 amino acids.